These T cell receptor beta chains were read from a single sample in a study of blood T cell repertoires in COVID-19. Profiling relied on immunoSEQ multiplex PCR, and the TCRdb table lists in-frame clones only, not all of them. In the table there are about 190,000 clones, 70% to 90% of which are singletons. Material for sequencing was peripheral blood. All receptors come from a woman aged 25-40 years with active or convalescent COVID-19. CDR3s include the opening cysteine and the closing phenylalanine or tryptophan. The D gene is left open where the match is weak. The size of a clone is reported for some rows only, either as once, few or many, or as a class for expanded clones.

-	TRBV7-2	TRBJ1-6	TRBD1	CASSLRVLVDRDDSPLHF	TGTGCCAGCAGCTTAAGGGTTCTCGTAGACAGGGACGATTCACCCCTCCACTTT
-	TRBV29-1	TRBJ1-1	-	CSVRKDNKNTEAFF	TGCAGCGTTCGTAAGGACAACAAGAACACTGAAGCTTTCTTT
once	TRBV9	TRBJ1-2	TRBD1	CASSVEAGGVSYTF	TGTGCCAGCAGCGTAGAGGCAGGGGGAGTGAGCTACACCTTC
once	TRBV27	TRBJ2-7	TRBD2	CASSLRPPRASGPYEQYF	TGTGCCAGCAGTTTACGACCCCCAAGGGCTAGCGGACCCTACGAGCAGTACTTC
-	TRBV18	TRBJ2-7	TRBD1	CASSPPGQAAYEQYF	TGTGCCAGCTCACCACCGGGACAGGCAGCCTACGAGCAGTACTTC
-	TRBV12-3/TRBV12-4	TRBJ1-4	-	CASSLGVGKLFF	TGTGCCAGCAGTTTGGGAGTCGGAAAACTGTTTTTT
-	TRBV14	TRBJ1-1	TRBD1	CASSPSRTGFITEAFF	TGTGCCAGCAGCCCTTCCCGGACAGGGTTCATCACTGAAGCTTTCTTT
once	TRBV5-6	TRBJ2-1	-	CASSLRPGGEQFF	TGTGCCAGCAGCCTACGCCCCGGTGGTGAGCAGTTCTTC
-	TRBV3-1/TRBV3-2	TRBJ2-7	-	CASSRQRTSSYEQYF	TGTGCCAGCAGCCGACAGAGAACATCCTCCTACGAGCAGTACTTC
few	TRBV5-5	TRBJ1-5	TRBD1	CASSTGGGSNQPQHF	TGTGCCAGCAGCACAGGGGGAGGTAGCAATCAGCCCCAGCATTTT
-	TRBV28	TRBJ1-2	-	CASSLDPGIKNGYTF	TGTGCCAGCAGTTTAGATCCGGGGATAAAGAATGGCTACACCTTC
-	TRBV7-9	TRBJ2-5	TRBD1	CASNPGQVGETQYF	TGTGCCAGCAACCCGGGACAGGTGGGAGAGACCCAGTACTTC
-	TRBV6-4	TRBJ2-7	-	CASSDPPTGGPTYEQYF	TGTGCCAGCAGTGACCCGCCCACGGGGGGCCCGACCTACGAGCAGTACTTC
-	TRBV5-1	TRBJ2-5	-	CASSSQGSQETQYF	TGCGCCAGCAGCTCGCAGGGTAGCCAAGAGACCCAGTACTTC
-	TRBV6-5	TRBJ1-5	-	CASRQGQGNQPQHF	TGTGCCAGCAGGCAGGGCCAAGGTAATCAGCCCCAGCATTTT
-	TRBV23-1	TRBJ2-1	TRBD2	CANPLGRGSSYNEQFF	TGCGCCAACCCATTGGGGCGGGGGAGCTCCTACAATGAGCAGTTCTTC
-	TRBV7-2	TRBJ1-1	TRBD1	CASSKNRGRGTEAFF	TGTGCCAGCAGCAAAAACAGGGGCCGGGGCACTGAAGCTTTCTTT
once	TRBV6-6	TRBJ1-1	-	CASSFPQENTEAFF	TGTGCCAGCAGTTTCCCCCAGGAAAACACTGAAGCTTTCTTT
-	TRBV5-1	TRBJ2-2	TRBD1	CASSPQPRGTGELFF	TGCGCCAGCAGCCCCCAACCCAGGGGGACCGGGGAGCTGTTTTTT
-	TRBV12-3/TRBV12-4	TRBJ1-3	TRBD1	CASSPGQLAIYF	TGTGCCAGCAGCCCGGGACAGCTGGCCATATATTTT
-	TRBV19	TRBJ2-7	-	CASSIGGSGEQYF	TGTGCCAGTAGTATCGGGGGATCGGGCGAGCAGTACTTC
-	TRBV27	TRBJ2-2	TRBD2	CASTPISGSNGELFF	TGTGCCAGCACCCCCATCAGCGGGAGTAACGGGGAGCTGTTTTTT
-	TRBV24-1	TRBJ1-5	-	CATAEGTLSNQPQHF	TGTGCCACAGCAGAGGGAACCCTTAGCAATCAGCCCCAGCATTTT
-	TRBV6-5	TRBJ1-5	TRBD1	CASSPTGPNQPQHF	TGTGCCAGCAGCCCGACAGGGCCCAATCAGCCCCAGCATTTT
-	TRBV3-1/TRBV3-2	TRBJ2-7	-	CASSQGGHAAYEQYF	TGTGCCAGCAGCCAAGGAGGACACGCAGCCTACGAGCAGTACTTC
-	TRBV5-6	TRBJ1-5	-	CASSSAGYSNQPQHF	TGTGCCAGCAGCTCAGCGGGGTATAGCAATCAGCCCCAGCATTTT
-	TRBV6-5	TRBJ1-1	-	CASSTGSTFF	TGTGCCAGCAGTACAGGGTCGACTTTCTTT